Listed below are T cell receptor beta chains from one sample, sequenced in a study of blood T cells in healthy people across ages. One entry per CDR3 protein, called by TCRdb with MiXCR from the 5' RACE reads. The profile covers around 1.5 million distinct CDR3 sequences, with 42% appearing a single time and roughly 8.2% taken by the ten largest. The sample comprised blood. The receptors here all came from a woman in her late teens or twenties in good health. Both conserved end residues are part of each CDR3. A D gene is named only where the DNA matches it firmly.

cdr3_aa	v_call	j_call	d_call
CSARDPQGASLVYERYF	TRBV20-1	TRBJ2-5	TRBD1
CAISGGVSDTEAFF	TRBV10-3	TRBJ1-1	TRBD1
CASSLQGFSTDTQYF	TRBV7-2	TRBJ2-3	NA
CASSLGFTASGEETQYF	TRBV5-1	TRBJ2-5	TRBD2
CASSAGPEGQPQHF	TRBV7-2	TRBJ1-5	NA
CASSEVGGSNQPQHF	TRBV6-1	TRBJ1-5	NA
CASSPGLAGTHTDTQYF	TRBV9	TRBJ2-3	TRBD2
CSANKLRTAYNEQFF	TRBV20-1	TRBJ2-1	NA
CSATRGTSGQYEQYF	TRBV20-1	TRBJ2-7	TRBD2
CASSVGGAPGAFF	TRBV13	TRBJ1-1	NA
CASSYSSGVGEPQHF	TRBV6-6	TRBJ1-5	NA
CASSVGRTTDTQYF	TRBV9	TRBJ2-3	NA
CASSLNTWTGGRTGELFF	TRBV27	TRBJ2-2	TRBD1
CASSQGWGAQYF	TRBV14	TRBJ2-3	NA
CASSYSVGGRAGELFF	TRBV6-5	TRBJ2-2	TRBD2
CASSKVPGAPPNYGYTF	TRBV21-1	TRBJ1-2	NA
CASSQRSTGTHQPQHF	TRBV3-1	TRBJ1-5	NA
CASSEASGANNEQFF	TRBV6-1	TRBJ2-1	TRBD2
CASSEGGAGTGELFF	TRBV10-1	TRBJ2-2	NA
CASSLGPDFRGYNEQFF	TRBV5-1	TRBJ2-1	NA
CASSPRTGDNYEQYF	TRBV5-1	NA	TRBD1
CASSEAGRGGYTF	TRBV6-1	TRBJ1-2	TRBD1
CASSLPDREAYEQYF	TRBV28	TRBJ2-7	TRBD1